This is a list of T cell receptor beta chains from one sample in a study of cytomegalovirus exposure and HLA in healthy donors. Here immunoSEQ multiplex PCR was the method, and the copy in TCRdb shows in-frame clones only, minus some. Among some 180,000 clones listed, 86% were seen once. Specimen: PBMCs. The source of these receptors is a young man in good health and CMV-seropositive. The CDR3 runs from the conserved cysteine through the conserved F or W. A D gene is named only where the DNA matches it firmly. Clone size is given for some rows only: seen once, a few or many times, or a class if the clone is expanded.

D	V	size	J	CDR3	DNA
TRBD2	TRBV6-4	-	TRBJ2-7	CASSEPGTSGRPPYEQYF	TGTGCCAGCAGTGAACCCGGGACTAGCGGGAGGCCGCCCTACGAGCAGTACTTC
-	TRBV18	few	TRBJ1-5	CASSPRGNSNQPQHF	TGTGCCAGCTCTCCACGAGGCAATAGCAATCAGCCCCAGCATTTT
-	TRBV30	-	TRBJ2-7	CAGSQQHYEQYF	TGTGCCGGAAGCCAACAGCACTACGAGCAGTACTTC
TRBD2	TRBV28	-	TRBJ2-3	CASSSLSGRLDTQYF	TGTGCCAGCAGTTCCCTAAGCGGGAGGTTGGATACGCAGTATTTT
-	TRBV7-3	-	TRBJ2-5	CASSFQRGREETQYF	TGTGCCAGCAGCTTTCAACGGGGGAGAGAAGAGACCCAGTACTTC
-	TRBV15	-	TRBJ2-4	CATSSRSGLLAKNIQYF	TGTGCCACCAGCAGCCGCTCAGGGCTACTAGCCAAAAACATTCAGTACTTC
-	TRBV2	-	TRBJ1-4	CASTRTRKEKLFF	TGTGCCAGCACCAGGACCCGAAAGGAAAAACTGTTTTTT
-	TRBV9	-	TRBJ1-3	CASSVAGPRQGNTIYF	TGTGCCAGCAGCGTAGCTGGGCCCCGGCAGGGAAACACCATATATTTT
TRBD1	TRBV7-2	-	TRBJ1-5	CASSGGTGNNQPQHF	TGTGCCAGCAGCGGAGGGACAGGAAATAATCAGCCCCAGCATTTT
TRBD1	TRBV5-6	-	TRBJ1-2	CASSFADRGRGGYTF	TGTGCCAGCAGCTTCGCCGACAGGGGGCGCGGTGGCTACACCTTC